Included here is one T cell receptor beta chain sequence, with context. Its antigen remains unidentified. These data originate in a study of OX40 agonist ivuxolimab in advanced cancers. Study-wide context: The study gave patients intravenous ivuxolimab at 0.01 to 10 mg/kg every 2 weeks. Findings and limits, study-wide: There were, on average, more expanded clones in CD8+ T cells than in CD4+.

Sequencing used immunoSEQ multiplex PCR; TCRdb keeps in-frame clones, though not all of them. The sample gives 60,000 to 75,000 clones, approximately 88% of which show up once; about 5% is in the top ten. This CDR3 is built from 17 residues. Trimming left V 8 bases short and J 4 bases short, with 27 bases between. CDR1 is GTSNPN, CDR2 SVGIG, per germline (reference sequence). The source material was CD4+ or CD8+ T cells sorted from blood, sampled in a trial of the OX40 agonist ivuxolimab. V and J are TRBV30 and TRBJ1-3, with D perhaps TRBD1 (5 bases). The source is an adult with an advanced solid tumor such as melanoma, head and neck, liver or kidney cancer. The CDR3 nucleotides are TGTGCCCGGACGGGGTCGACGGCGAGGGGCACCGGAAACACCATATATTTT. Amino acids: CARTGSTARGTGNTIYF. Complete variable domain (other parts from reference TRBV30 and TRBJ1-3): SQTIHQWPATLVQPVGSPLSLECTVEGTSNPNLYWYRQAAGRGLQLLFYSVGIGQISSEVPQNLSASRPQDRQFILSSKKLLLSDSGFYLCARTGSTARGTGNTIYFGEGSWLTVV.